This TCR beta chain originates from a study of T cell responses to AZD1222 COVID-19 vaccine. Whole-study results and caveats: Females outnumbered males among donors, who were mostly white British; clonal diversity was possibly underestimated.

The protocol was immunoSEQ multiplex PCR, while the TCRdb copy is restricted to in-frame clones and leaves out a portion. Among about 99,000 clones, 90% were seen once, and the ten largest hold under 5.5%. In regard to this clone: Its antigen remains unidentified.

The V gene's germline CDR1 is SGHRS and CDR2 YFSETQ. Trimming took 0 bases from V and 0 from J, leaving 16 bases between them. This CDR3 is built from 18 residues. The V call is TRBV5-1, the J call TRBJ2-4; possible D gene TRBD1, 5 bases. The sequencing here drew on peripheral blood, taken on day 0 of AZD1222 vaccination. The TCR originated in an adult in good health. The CDR3 here is CASSLALRTTRAKNIQYF. The CDR3, as DNA: TGCGCCAGCAGCTTGGCCTTGAGGACAACCAGAGCCAAAAACATTCAGTACTTC.